The clone carrying this T cell receptor beta chain was counted many times. Its specificity is unknown. CDR1 and CDR2 from the germline V gene are SGHTA and FQGNSA. The ends lost 2 bases at V and 6 bases at J; junction bases unmatched: 10. The CDR3 runs 15 residues. The data were obtained in a study of T cells in Graves' hyperthyroidism and ophthalmopathy. What was amplified from RNA transcripts were TCR beta CDR3 regions. TCR CDR3 underwent first-round RT-PCR with the HTBI primer set. TCRdb independently ran MiXCR on the multiplex PCR reads; one entry per CDR3 protein. The sample has 300,000 to 500,000 distinct CDR3 sequences, under 15% seen once. Study outcomes and limitations: Ophthalmopathy, which appeared later, was predicted by the model a median 6.5 months before onset.

Source material: blood. The source is a woman aged 30 to 39 with Graves' hyperthyroidism. The chain recombines TRBV7-2 with TRBJ2-7; 7 nucleotides line up with TRBD2. CDR3 sequence (DNA): TGTGCCAGCAGCTTACGAGGGAGGGCCGGCGCCGAGCAGTACTTC. Its translation: CASSLRGRAGAEQYF.